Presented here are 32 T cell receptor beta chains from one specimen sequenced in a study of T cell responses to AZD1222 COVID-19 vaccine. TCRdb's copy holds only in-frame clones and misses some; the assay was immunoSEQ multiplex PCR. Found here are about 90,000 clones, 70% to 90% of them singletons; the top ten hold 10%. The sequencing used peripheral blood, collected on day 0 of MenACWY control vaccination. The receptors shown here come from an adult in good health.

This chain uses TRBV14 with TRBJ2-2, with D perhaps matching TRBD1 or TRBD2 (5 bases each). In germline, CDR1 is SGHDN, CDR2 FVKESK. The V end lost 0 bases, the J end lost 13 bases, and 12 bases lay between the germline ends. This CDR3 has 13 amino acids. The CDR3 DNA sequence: TGTGCCAGCAGCCAAGATTTATCAGGGAGGCTGTTTTTT. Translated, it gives CASSQDLSGRLFF.

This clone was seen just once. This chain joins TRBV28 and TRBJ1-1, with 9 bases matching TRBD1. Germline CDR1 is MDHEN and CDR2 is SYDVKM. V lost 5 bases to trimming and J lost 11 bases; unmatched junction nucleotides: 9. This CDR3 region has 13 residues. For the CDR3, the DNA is TGTGCCAGCAGTAAGACAGGGGGGGGATTTGCTTTCTTT. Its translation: CASSKTGGGFAFF.

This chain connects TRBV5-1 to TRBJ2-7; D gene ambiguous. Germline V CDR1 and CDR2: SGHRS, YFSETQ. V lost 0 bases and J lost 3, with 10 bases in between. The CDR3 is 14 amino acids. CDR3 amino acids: CASSLEVGRYEQYF. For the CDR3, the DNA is TGCGCCAGCAGCTTGGAAGTTGGCCGCTACGAGCAGTACTTC.

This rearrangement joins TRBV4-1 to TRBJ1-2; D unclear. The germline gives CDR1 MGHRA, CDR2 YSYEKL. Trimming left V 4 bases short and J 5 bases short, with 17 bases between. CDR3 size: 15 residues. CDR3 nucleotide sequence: TGCGCCAGCAGCCCCCTTTGGAGACAAACATATGGCTACACCTTC. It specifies CASSPLWRQTYGYTF.

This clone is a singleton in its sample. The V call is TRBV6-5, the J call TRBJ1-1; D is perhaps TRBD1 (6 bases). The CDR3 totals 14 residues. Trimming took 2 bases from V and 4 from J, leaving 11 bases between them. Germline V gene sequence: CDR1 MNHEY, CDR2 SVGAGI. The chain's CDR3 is CASSYQGRATEAFF. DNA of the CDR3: TGTGCCAGCAGTTACCAGGGGCGGGCCACTGAAGCTTTCTTT.

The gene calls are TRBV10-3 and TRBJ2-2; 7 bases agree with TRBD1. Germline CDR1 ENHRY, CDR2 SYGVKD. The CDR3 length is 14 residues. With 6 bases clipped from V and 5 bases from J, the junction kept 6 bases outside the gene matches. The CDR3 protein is CAISRDRGTGELFF. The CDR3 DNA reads TGTGCCATCAGCCGGGACAGAGGGACCGGGGAGCTGTTTTTT.

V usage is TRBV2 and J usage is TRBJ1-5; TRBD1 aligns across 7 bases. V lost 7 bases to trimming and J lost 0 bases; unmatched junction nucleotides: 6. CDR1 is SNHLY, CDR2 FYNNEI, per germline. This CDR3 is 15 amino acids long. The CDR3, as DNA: TGTGCCAGCACCAAGGGACAGAATAGCAATCAGCCCCAGCATTTT. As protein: CASTKGQNSNQPQHF. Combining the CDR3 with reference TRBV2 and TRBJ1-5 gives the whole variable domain EPEVTQTPSHQVTQMGQEVILRCVPISNHLYFYWYRQILGQKVEFLVSFYNNEISEKSEIFDDQFSVERPDGSNFTLKIRSTKLEDSAMYFCASTKGQNSNQPQHFGDGTRLSIL.

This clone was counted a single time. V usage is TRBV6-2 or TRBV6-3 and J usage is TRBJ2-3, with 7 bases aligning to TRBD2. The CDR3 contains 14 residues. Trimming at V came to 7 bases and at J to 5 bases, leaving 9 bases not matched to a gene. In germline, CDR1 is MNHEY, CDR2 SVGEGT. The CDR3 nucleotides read TGTGCCAGCACCCCGAGACTAGCAGGAGATACGCAGTATTTT. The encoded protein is CASTPRLAGDTQYF.

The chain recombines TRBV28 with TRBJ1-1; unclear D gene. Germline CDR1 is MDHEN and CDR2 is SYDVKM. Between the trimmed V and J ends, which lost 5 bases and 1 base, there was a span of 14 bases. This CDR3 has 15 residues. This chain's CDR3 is CASSNDGKANTEAFF. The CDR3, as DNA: TGTGCCAGCAGTAACGACGGGAAGGCGAACACTGAAGCTTTCTTT.

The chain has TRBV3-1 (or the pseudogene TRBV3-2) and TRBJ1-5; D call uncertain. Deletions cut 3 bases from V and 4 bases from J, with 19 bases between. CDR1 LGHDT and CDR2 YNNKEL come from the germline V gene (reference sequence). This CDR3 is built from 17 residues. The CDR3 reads CASSQNDTSKPNQPQHF. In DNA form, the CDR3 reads TGTGCCAGCAGCCAGAACGACACGTCGAAACCTAATCAGCCCCAGCATTTT.

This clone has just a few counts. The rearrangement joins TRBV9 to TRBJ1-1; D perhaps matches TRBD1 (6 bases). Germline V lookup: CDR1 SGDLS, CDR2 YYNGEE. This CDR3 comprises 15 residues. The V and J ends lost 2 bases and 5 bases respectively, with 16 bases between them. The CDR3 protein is CASSVSGGLETEAFF. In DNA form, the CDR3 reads TGTGCCAGCAGCGTGTCTGGGGGCCTGGAGACTGAAGCTTTCTTT.

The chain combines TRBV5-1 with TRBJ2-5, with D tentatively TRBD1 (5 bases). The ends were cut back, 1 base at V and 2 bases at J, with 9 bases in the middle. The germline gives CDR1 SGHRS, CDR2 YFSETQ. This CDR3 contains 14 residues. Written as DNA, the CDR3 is TGCGCCAGCAGCTTGCCGACAGAACAAGAGACCCAGTACTTC. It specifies CASSLPTEQETQYF.

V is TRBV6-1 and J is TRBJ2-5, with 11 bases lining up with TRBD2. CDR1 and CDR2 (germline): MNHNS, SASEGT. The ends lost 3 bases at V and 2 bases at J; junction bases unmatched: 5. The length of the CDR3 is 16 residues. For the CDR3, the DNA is TGTGCCAGCAGTGATCCCGGACTAGCGGGTCAAGAGACCCAGTACTTC. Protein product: CASSDPGLAGQETQYF.

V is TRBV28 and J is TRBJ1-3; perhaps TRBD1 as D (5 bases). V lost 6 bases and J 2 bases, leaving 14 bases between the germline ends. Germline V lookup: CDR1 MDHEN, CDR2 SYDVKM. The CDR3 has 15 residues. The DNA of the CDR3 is TGTGCCAGCAGCCCAGGGACGGAACCTGGAAACACCATATATTTT. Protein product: CASSPGTEPGNTIYF.

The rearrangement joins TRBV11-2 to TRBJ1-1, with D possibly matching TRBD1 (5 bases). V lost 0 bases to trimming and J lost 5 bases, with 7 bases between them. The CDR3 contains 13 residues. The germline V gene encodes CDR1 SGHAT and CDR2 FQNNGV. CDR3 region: CASSLEGGTEAFF. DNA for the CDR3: TGTGCCAGCAGCTTAGAGGGGGGGACTGAAGCTTTCTTT.

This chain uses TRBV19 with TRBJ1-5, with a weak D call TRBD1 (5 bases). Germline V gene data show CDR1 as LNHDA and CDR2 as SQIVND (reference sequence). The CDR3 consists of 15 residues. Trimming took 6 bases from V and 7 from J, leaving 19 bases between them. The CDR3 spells CASRPGGGLGQPQHF. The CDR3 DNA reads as TGTGCCAGTAGGCCCGGGGGGGGACTCGGACAGCCCCAGCATTTT.

CDR3 region: CASSGTGKYGYTF. The CDR3 DNA reads as TGTGCCAGTAGTGGGACAGGGAAGTATGGCTACACCTTC. The chain carries TRBV19 and TRBJ1-2, with 9 positions matching TRBD1. With 5 bases clipped from V and 5 bases from J, the junction kept 3 bases outside the gene matches. The germline V gene has CDR1 LNHDA and CDR2 SQIVND (reference sequence). The CDR3 loop spans 13 amino acids.

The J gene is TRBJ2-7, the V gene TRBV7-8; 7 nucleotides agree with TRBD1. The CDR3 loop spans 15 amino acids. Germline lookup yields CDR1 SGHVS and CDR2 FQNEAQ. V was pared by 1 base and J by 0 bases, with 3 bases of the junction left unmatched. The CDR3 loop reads CASSLGGTVSYEQYF. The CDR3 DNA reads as TGTGCCAGCAGCTTAGGGGGGACAGTCTCCTACGAGCAGTACTTC.

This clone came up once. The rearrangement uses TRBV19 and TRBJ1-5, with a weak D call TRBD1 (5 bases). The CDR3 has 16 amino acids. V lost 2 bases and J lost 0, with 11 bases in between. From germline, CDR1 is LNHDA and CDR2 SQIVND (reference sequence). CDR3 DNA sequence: TGTGCCAGTAGTATATCGCATGACAGTAGCAATCAGCCCCAGCATTTT. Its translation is CASSISHDSSNQPQHF.

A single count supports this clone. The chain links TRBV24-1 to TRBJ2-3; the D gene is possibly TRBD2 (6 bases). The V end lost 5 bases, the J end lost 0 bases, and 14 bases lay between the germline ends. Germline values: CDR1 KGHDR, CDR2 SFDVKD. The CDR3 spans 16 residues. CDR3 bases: TGTGCCACCAGTGCCCCTCCGGGGGAGAGCACAGATACGCAGTATTTT. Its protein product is CATSAPPGESTDTQYF.

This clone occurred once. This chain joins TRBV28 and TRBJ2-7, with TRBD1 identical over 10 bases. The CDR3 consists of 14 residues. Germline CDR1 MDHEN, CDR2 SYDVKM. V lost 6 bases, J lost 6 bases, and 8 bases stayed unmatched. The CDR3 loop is CASSPPGTGVEQYF. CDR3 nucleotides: TGTGCCAGCAGCCCTCCCGGGACAGGGGTCGAGCAGTACTTC.

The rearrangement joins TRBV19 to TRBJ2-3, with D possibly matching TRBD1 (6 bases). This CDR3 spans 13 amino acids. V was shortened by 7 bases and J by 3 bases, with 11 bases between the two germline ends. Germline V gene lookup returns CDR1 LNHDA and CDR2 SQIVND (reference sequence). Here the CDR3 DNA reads TGTGCCAGTACCATTGACAGGACAGATACGCAGTATTTT. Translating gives CASTIDRTDTQYF.

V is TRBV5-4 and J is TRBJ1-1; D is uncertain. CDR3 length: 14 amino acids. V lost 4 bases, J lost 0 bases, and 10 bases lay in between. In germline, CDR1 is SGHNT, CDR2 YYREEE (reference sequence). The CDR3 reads CASSILTVNTEAFF. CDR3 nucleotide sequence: TGTGCCAGCAGCATCCTGACGGTGAACACTGAAGCTTTCTTT.

The CDR3: CASRTQGSSEKLFF. The CDR3 nucleotides are TGTGCCAGCAGAACGCAGGGGTCCTCCGAAAAACTGTTTTTT. The chain links TRBV2 to TRBJ1-4; D is perhaps TRBD1 (6 bases). The germline V and J ends were trimmed by 6 bases and 8 bases, with 16 bases remaining between them. The germline gives CDR1 SNHLY, CDR2 FYNNEI. The CDR3 has 14 amino acids.

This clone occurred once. CDR3 amino acids: CASSLVRSAEAFF. The CDR3 bases are TGTGCCAGCAGCTTAGTCCGTAGCGCTGAAGCTTTCTTT. This rearrangement joins TRBV11-3 to TRBJ1-1; no definite D call. The V end was cut by 1 base, the J end by 6 bases, with 9 bases between. CDR3 length: 13 residues. Per germline, CDR1 SGHNT and CDR2 YENEEA.

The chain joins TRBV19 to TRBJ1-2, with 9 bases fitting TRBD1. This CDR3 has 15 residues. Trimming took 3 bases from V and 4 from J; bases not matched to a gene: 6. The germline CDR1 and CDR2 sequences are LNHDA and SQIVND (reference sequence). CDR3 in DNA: TGTGCCAGTAGTATCGCACTGACAGGGGGCTATGGCTACACCTTC. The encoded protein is CASSIALTGGYGYTF.

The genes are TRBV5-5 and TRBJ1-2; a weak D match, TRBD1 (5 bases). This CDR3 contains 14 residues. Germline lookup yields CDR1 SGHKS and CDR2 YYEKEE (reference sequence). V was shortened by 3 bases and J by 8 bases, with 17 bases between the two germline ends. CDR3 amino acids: CASSWDPLDGGYTF. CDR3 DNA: TGTGCCAGCAGCTGGGACCCTTTGGATGGGGGCTACACCTTC.

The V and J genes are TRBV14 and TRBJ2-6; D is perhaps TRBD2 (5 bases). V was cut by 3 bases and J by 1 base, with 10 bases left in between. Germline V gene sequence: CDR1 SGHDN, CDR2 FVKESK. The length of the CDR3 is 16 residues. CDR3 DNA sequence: TGTGCCAGCAGCCACACCGGGATTTCTGGGGCCAACGTCCTGACTTTC. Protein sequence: CASSHTGISGANVLTF.

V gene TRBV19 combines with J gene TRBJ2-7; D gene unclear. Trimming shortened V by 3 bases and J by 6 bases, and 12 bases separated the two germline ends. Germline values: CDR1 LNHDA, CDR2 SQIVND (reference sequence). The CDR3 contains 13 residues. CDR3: CASSMGSLAEQYF. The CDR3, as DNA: TGTGCCAGTAGTATGGGGTCCCTTGCCGAGCAGTACTTC.

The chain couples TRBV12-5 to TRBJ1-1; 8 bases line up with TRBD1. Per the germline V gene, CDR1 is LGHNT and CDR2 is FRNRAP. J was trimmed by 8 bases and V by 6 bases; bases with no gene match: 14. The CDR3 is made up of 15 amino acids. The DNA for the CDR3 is TGTGCTAGTGGCCCCGACAGGGGACCCTTAGGGGAAGCTTTCTTT. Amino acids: CASGPDRGPLGEAFF.

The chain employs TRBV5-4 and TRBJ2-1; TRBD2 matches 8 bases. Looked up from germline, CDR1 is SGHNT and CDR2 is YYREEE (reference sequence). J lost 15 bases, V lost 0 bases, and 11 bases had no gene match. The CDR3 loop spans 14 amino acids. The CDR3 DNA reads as TGTGCCAGCAGCTTGGGGTTTGGTAGCGGGGTGCGGTTCTTC. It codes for CASSLGFGSGVRFF. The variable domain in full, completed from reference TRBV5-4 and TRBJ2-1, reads ETGVTQSPTHLIKTRGQQVTLRCSSQSGHNTVSWYQQALGQGPQFIFQYYREEENGRGNFPPRFSGLQFPNYSSELNVNALELDDSALYLCASSLGFGSGVRFFGPGTRLTVL.

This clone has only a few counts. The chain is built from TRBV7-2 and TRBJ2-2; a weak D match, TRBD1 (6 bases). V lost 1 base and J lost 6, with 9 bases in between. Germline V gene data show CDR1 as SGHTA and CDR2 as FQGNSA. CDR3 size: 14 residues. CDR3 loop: CASSLVPGAGELFF. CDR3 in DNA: TGTGCCAGCAGCTTAGTCCCAGGGGCCGGGGAGCTGTTTTTT.